Listed here are 10 T cell receptor beta chains from one sample, sequenced in a study of T cell repertoires in cytomegalovirus infection. TCRdb passed the reads through MiXCR, listing each CDR3 protein once. The sample yields around 200,000 distinct CDR3 sequences, approximately 18% seen once. Sequenced input: CD8+ T cells from PBMCs. Source of these receptors: a human donor in good health (CMV status not recorded). Some clones in this sample may be carry-over from other donors' samples.

This clonotype appeared a few times. The chain carries TRBV15 and TRBJ1-1; D is possibly TRBD1 (5 bases). The CDR3 covers 14 residues. Germline CDR1 is LNHNV and CDR2 is YYDKDF (reference sequence). V dropped 3 bases and J dropped 1 base, with 9 bases sitting between them. The CDR3 loop reads CATSRPDRNTEAFF. CDR3 DNA: TGTGCCACCAGCAGGCCCGACAGGAACACTGAAGCTTTCTTT. Based on the CDR3 plus reference TRBV15 and TRBJ1-1, the full variable domain is DAMVIQNPRYQVTQFGKPVTLSCSQTLNHNVMYWYQQKSSQAPKLLFHYYDKDFNNEADTPDNFQSRRPNTSFCFLDIRSPGLGDTAMYLCATSRPDRNTEAFFGQGTRLTVV.

The chain has TRBV29-1 and TRBJ1-2, with no clear D. Per the germline V gene, CDR1 is SQVTM and CDR2 is ANQGSEA. The CDR3 has 10 amino acids. Trimming removed 4 bases at V and 5 bases at J, with 5 bases between. In nucleotides, the CDR3 is TGCAGCGTTGGCGAGTATGGCTACACCTTC. This translates into CSVGEYGYTF.

This clonotype appeared a few times. The chain has TRBV4-3 and TRBJ2-1, with 7 bases lining up with TRBD2. CDR1 and CDR2 (germline): LGHNA, YSLEER. The CDR3 spans 17 residues. The J segment lost 0 bases and the V segment lost 4 bases, leaving 9 bases of the junction unmatched. CDR3 protein: CASSPLGEGSSYNEQFF. CDR3 bases: TGCGCCAGCAGCCCTCTCGGGGAGGGAAGCTCCTACAATGAGCAGTTCTTC.

The chain combines TRBV5-6 with TRBJ2-4; the match to TRBD2 covers 13 bases. Germline CDR1 reads SGHDT; CDR2 reads YYEEEE. Germline trimming cut 4 bases from V and 9 bases from J; bases unmatched to any gene: 7. The CDR3 length is 15 residues. Here the CDR3 reads CASSGGLAGRGIQYF. CDR3 coding DNA: TGTGCCAGCAGCGGGGGACTAGCGGGGAGAGGCATTCAGTACTTC.

The chain is built from TRBV4-3 and TRBJ1-1; D is perhaps TRBD1 (6 bases). Germline V CDR1 and CDR2: LGHNA, YSLEER. This CDR3 has 13 amino acids. The V gene lost 3 bases and the J gene lost 5 bases, with 10 bases spanning the gap. The CDR3 loop reads CASSQIQGTEAFF. DNA for the CDR3: TGCGCCAGCAGCCAGATCCAGGGGACTGAAGCTTTCTTT.

The V gene is TRBV7-3, the J gene TRBJ2-4; 7 bases line up with TRBD1. V was clipped by 7 bases and J by 8 bases; unmatched bases: 14. The CDR3 runs to 15 residues. Germline V lookup: CDR1 SGHTA, CDR2 FQGTGA. CDR3: CASKQGTARGDIQYF. The CDR3 bases are TGTGCCAGCAAGCAGGGGACAGCAAGAGGGGACATTCAGTACTTC.

This rearrangement joins TRBV2 to TRBJ1-2; 8 nucleotides agree with TRBD1. J lost 6 bases, V lost 10 bases, and 10 bases had no gene match. Germline CDR1 is SNHLY and CDR2 is FYNNEI. The CDR3 has 13 amino acids. The CDR3 is CATRLTGENGYTF. The DNA for the CDR3 is TGTGCCACCAGACTGACAGGGGAGAATGGCTACACCTTC.

This chain joins TRBV29-1 and TRBJ1-1, with unresolved D. V was shortened by 4 bases and J by 2 bases, with 8 bases between the two germline ends. Per the germline V gene, CDR1 is SQVTM and CDR2 is ANQGSEA. This CDR3 has 12 amino acids. This CDR3 is CSVVAANTEAFF. For the CDR3, the DNA is TGCAGCGTTGTAGCAGCCAACACTGAAGCTTTCTTT.

This chain links TRBV15 with TRBJ2-3; D remains unclear. Trimming cost V 5 bases and J 5 bases, with 20 bases left between them. CDR3 length equals 16 residues. Per the germline V gene, CDR1 is LNHNV and CDR2 is YYDKDF (reference sequence). The CDR3: CATSGATRTSGDTQYF. The CDR3 nucleotides are TGTGCCACCAGCGGAGCGACCAGGACCTCTGGAGATACGCAGTATTTT.

The genes are TRBV12-3 or TRBV12-4 and TRBJ2-2; no clear D. With 5 bases removed from V and 6 bases from J, the gap between germline ends came to 10 bases. This CDR3 contains 13 residues. The CDR3 DNA follows: TGTGCCAGCAGTCCCGGCCCGGCCGGGGAGCTGTTTTTT. The encoded protein is CASSPGPAGELFF.